Sequencing of this T cell receptor beta chain was carried out in a study of blood T cell repertoires in COVID-19. Across the whole study: Samples came from the United States, Italy and Spain, spanning acute and convalescent COVID-19. Sources were T cells, B-cell-depleted T cells, or PBMCs; the material itself was cDNA or gDNA.

In the original analysis: The authors estimated nucleated cell counts from reference gene primer amplification. TCRdb's table, derived via immunoSEQ multiplex PCR, lists solely in-frame clones and lacks some. V, J and clone size derive from that table, while D and trimming were established from the DNA sequence. This table holds roughly 70,000 clones, about 91% found once. Looked up from germline, CDR1 is LNHDA and CDR2 is SQIVND (reference sequence). V dropped 0 bases and J dropped 7; count of bases not matched to a gene: 9. The CDR3 totals 16 residues. This clone came up once. Sequencing was performed on peripheral blood. V gene TRBV19 combines with J gene TRBJ2-4, with 7 bases that match TRBD1. This sequence originates from a human donor with active COVID-19. The donor label of this sample is uncertain. The CDR3 DNA sequence: TGTGCCAGTAGTATAGATGCACAGGGGACCGCGAACATTCAGTACTTC. This translates into CASSIDAQGTANIQYF.